The rows below give T cell receptor beta chains drawn from one sample of a study of blood T cell repertoires in COVID-19. Assay: immunoSEQ multiplex PCR; the TCRdb copy retains only in-frame clones and omits some. Of fewer than 90,000 clones in the sample, around three quarters were seen once. Material: peripheral blood. The receptors were sampled from a woman of 80 years or more with acute or convalescent COVID-19. The CDR3 runs from the conserved cysteine through the conserved F or W. D genes are given only for firm matches. A row's size may be missing; if present it is once, few, many or a size class.

cdr3_length d_call j_call clone_size v_call cdr3_aa cdr3_nt
13 TRBD2 TRBJ2-3 - TRBV6-5 CASSPHREGAGYF TGTGCCAGCAGTCCCCATAGGGAGGGTGCCGGGTATTTT
11 - TRBJ2-3 once TRBV29-1 CSVTAGDTQYF TGCAGCGTTACTGCCGGGGATACGCAGTATTTT
15 - TRBJ2-3 few TRBV29-1 CSASSVGASTDTQYF TGCAGCGCCTCTTCGGTCGGAGCGAGCACAGATACGCAGTATTTT
15 - TRBJ2-7 - TRBV5-1 CASSLTSSGVYEQYF TGCGCCAGCAGCTTAACTAGCTCCGGAGTCTACGAGCAGTACTTC
15 TRBD1 TRBJ2-7 - TRBV13 CASSGTGTVAYEQYF TGTGCCAGCAGCGGAACCGGGACAGTCGCCTACGAGCAGTACTTC
16 TRBD1 TRBJ1-6 - TRBV30 CAWTRDRTRNNSPLHF TGTGCCTGGACCCGGGACAGGACTAGAAATAATTCACCCCTCCACTTT
15 TRBD2 TRBJ2-1 - TRBV5-1 CASSPSGVNYNEQFF TGCGCCAGCAGCCCTAGCGGGGTGAACTACAATGAGCAGTTCTTC
15 - TRBJ1-1 - TRBV6-5 CASRDRSSMNTEAFF TGTGCCAGCAGGGACAGATCTTCAATGAACACTGAAGCTTTCTTT
15 - TRBJ1-5 once TRBV19 CASSLGGGGNQPQHF TGTGCCAGTAGCCTCGGCGGGGGTGGCAATCAGCCCCAGCATTTT
15 - TRBJ1-3 - TRBV9 CASSVDTGYGNTIYF TGTGCCAGCAGCGTAGATACAGGGTACGGAAACACCATATATTTT
14 TRBD1 TRBJ1-1 - TRBV11-2 CASSPRTGNTEAFF TGTGCCAGCAGCCCGCGGACAGGGAACACTGAAGCTTTCTTT
14 - TRBJ1-5 - TRBV11-1 CASSWGLSNQPQHF TGTGCCAGCAGCTGGGGACTGAGCAATCAGCCCCAGCATTTT
15 TRBD1 TRBJ2-7 few TRBV11-2 CASSLWGQDFGEQYF TGTGCCAGCAGCTTGTGGGGACAGGACTTCGGGGAGCAGTACTTC
14 - TRBJ2-5 - TRBV13 CASSPRGLQETQYF TGTGCCAGCAGCCCAAGGGGTCTCCAAGAGACCCAGTACTTC
14 TRBD1 TRBJ1-6 - TRBV2 CASSDVTGRSPLHF TGTGCCAGCAGTGATGTGACAGGGCGTTCACCCCTCCACTTT
17 - TRBJ2-2 - TRBV19 CASSIHGIGTNTGELFF TGTGCCAGTAGTATCCATGGGATAGGGACTAACACCGGGGAGCTGTTTTTT
16 - TRBJ1-3 - TRBV7-9 CASSLTVMPSGNTIYF TGTGCCAGCAGCCTAACTGTGATGCCCTCTGGAAACACCATATATTTT
17 TRBD2 TRBJ2-3 - TRBV12-5 CASGGPGRTTSTDTQYF TGTGCTAGTGGGGGCCCCGGGAGGACGACTAGCACAGATACGCAGTATTTT
13 - TRBJ2-3 - TRBV4-1 CASSQTRTDTQYF TGCGCCAGCAGCCAAACTAGGACAGATACGCAGTATTTT
15 - TRBJ2-1 - TRBV9 CASSPRYVTYNEQFF TGTGCCAGCAGCCCCCGCTACGTAACCTACAATGAGCAGTTCTTC
13 - TRBJ2-3 - TRBV19 CASSMFPRNTQYF TGTGCCAGTAGTATGTTTCCTAGGAATACGCAGTATTTT
13 TRBD1 TRBJ2-5 - TRBV11-2 CASSATGVETQYF TGTGCCAGCAGCGCGACAGGGGTCGAGACCCAGTACTTC
12 - TRBJ2-5 - TRBV3-1/TRBV3-2 CASSHSIGTQYF TGTGCCAGCAGCCATAGTATCGGGACCCAGTACTTC
14 TRBD2 TRBJ2-1 - TRBV9 CASSEQRELSEQFF TGTGCCAGCAGCGAACAGCGGGAGTTGAGTGAGCAGTTCTTC
14 - TRBJ1-4 - TRBV5-1 CASSSFTGDEKLFF TGCGCCAGCAGCTCTTTTACGGGAGATGAAAAACTGTTTTTT
15 TRBD1 TRBJ2-7 few TRBV19 CASSSTGGGSYEQYF TGTGCCAGTAGTTCGACAGGGGGGGGCTCCTACGAGCAGTACTTC
13 - TRBJ1-1 - TRBV6-4 CASSDTMNTEAFF TGTGCCAGCAGTGACACAATGAACACTGAAGCTTTCTTT
12 TRBD1 TRBJ2-7 - TRBV6-5 CASRRQGYEQYF TGTGCCAGCAGACGACAGGGCTACGAGCAGTACTTC
14 - TRBJ1-4 - TRBV5-1 CASSTGKEEEKLFF TGCGCCAGCAGCACCGGGAAGGAGGAGGAAAAACTGTTTTTT
12 - TRBJ1-2 - TRBV6-5 CASTEFRYGYTF TGTGCCAGCACCGAGTTCCGCTATGGCTACACCTTC
14 - TRBJ2-7 - TRBV5-4 CASSVQGFSYEQYF TGTGCCAGCAGCGTTCAGGGGTTCTCCTACGAGCAGTACTTC
15 TRBD2 TRBJ2-7 - TRBV6-5 CASSVSGGPTYEQYF TGTGCCAGCAGCGTTAGCGGGGGGCCTACCTACGAGCAGTACTTC
14 TRBD1 TRBJ1-6 - TRBV6-5 CASLLGQGNSPLHF TGTGCCAGCCTTCTGGGACAGGGGAATTCACCCCTCCACTTT
14 - TRBJ2-3 - TRBV2 CASSGSTRTDTQYF TGTGCCAGCAGTGGGAGCACCCGAACAGATACGCAGTATTTT
14 TRBD1 TRBJ2-7 - TRBV30 CAWSPRDRPYEQYF TGTGCCTGGAGTCCCAGGGACAGGCCCTACGAGCAGTACTTC
14 - TRBJ2-1 - TRBV2 CASSVIRTYNEQFF TGTGCCAGCAGTGTAATCAGGACCTACAATGAGCAGTTCTTC
13 - TRBJ2-1 - TRBV7-2 CASSPHRDNEQFF TGTGCCAGCAGCCCGCACCGGGATAATGAGCAGTTCTTC
12 TRBD1 TRBJ1-1 - TRBV30 CAWNRGNLAAFF TGTGCCTGGAACAGGGGGAATCTTGCAGCTTTCTTT
15 - TRBJ2-1 - TRBV3-1/TRBV3-2 CASSQRATVLNEQFF TGTGCCAGCAGCCAGCGGGCCACAGTGCTCAATGAGCAGTTCTTC
14 - TRBJ1-4 - TRBV11-2 CASSSPRVAEKLFF TGTGCCAGCAGCTCTCCCAGGGTGGCTGAAAAACTGTTTTTT
16 TRBD1 TRBJ1-5 - TRBV5-5 CASSPSPTGPEQPQHF TGTGCCAGCAGCCCTTCCCCGACAGGGCCTGAACAGCCCCAGCATTTT
18 TRBD1 TRBJ1-6 few TRBV4-1 CASSLTSGQSSYNSPLHF TGCGCCAGCAGCCTTACCTCGGGACAGAGCTCCTATAATTCACCCCTCCACTTT
15 TRBD1 TRBJ2-3 - TRBV30 CAWRRTGASTDTQYF TGTGCCTGGAGACGGACAGGCGCTAGCACAGATACGCAGTATTTT
19 - TRBJ2-3 - TRBV4-1 CASSLSRAHLGTSTDTQYF TGCGCCAGCAGCCTATCGAGGGCCCATTTGGGAACTAGCACAGATACGCAGTATTTT
16 - TRBJ2-3 - TRBV9 CASSPGSGTSTDTQYF TGTGCCAGCAGCCCGGGATCCGGGACTAGCACAGATACGCAGTATTTT
12 - TRBJ1-5 - TRBV25-1 CATPGGNQPQHF TGTGCCACGCCGGGGGGCAATCAGCCCCAGCATTTT
13 TRBD1 TRBJ2-1 - TRBV11-3 CASSFDRANEQFF TGTGCCAGCAGCTTTGACAGGGCTAATGAGCAGTTCTTC
15 - TRBJ2-6 - TRBV7-2 CASSFPGNRANVLTF TGTGCCAGCAGCTTCCCAGGGAACAGGGCCAACGTCCTGACTTTC
13 - TRBJ1-2 - TRBV7-9 CASSPQINYGYTF TGTGCCAGCAGCCCCCAGATAAACTATGGCTACACCTTC
13 TRBD1 TRBJ2-7 - TRBV5-1 CASGTGDSYEQYF TGCGCCAGCGGGACAGGGGATTCCTACGAGCAGTACTTC